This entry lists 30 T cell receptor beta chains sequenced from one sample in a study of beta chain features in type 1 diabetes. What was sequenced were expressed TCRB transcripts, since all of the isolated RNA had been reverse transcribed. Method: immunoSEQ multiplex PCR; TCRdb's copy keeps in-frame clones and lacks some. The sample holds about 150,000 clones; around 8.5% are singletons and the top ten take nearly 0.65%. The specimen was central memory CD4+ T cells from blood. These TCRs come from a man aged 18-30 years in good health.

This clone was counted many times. The DNA for the CDR3 is TGTGCCAGCAGCTTGGGACTAGACACCGGGGAGCTGTTTTTT. Its translation: CASSLGLDTGELFF. J is TRBJ2-2 and V is TRBV5-4, with D maybe TRBD2 (6 bases). The CDR3 has 14 residues. Deletions cut 0 bases from V and 3 bases from J, with 6 bases between. Germline loops: CDR1 SGHNT, CDR2 YYREEE (reference sequence).

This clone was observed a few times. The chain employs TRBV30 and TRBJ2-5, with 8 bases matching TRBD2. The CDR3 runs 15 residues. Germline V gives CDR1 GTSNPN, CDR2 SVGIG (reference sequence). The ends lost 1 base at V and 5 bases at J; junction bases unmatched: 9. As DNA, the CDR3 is TGTGCCTGGAGTGGGAAAGTAGCGGGATTCGAGACCCAGTACTTC. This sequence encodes CAWSGKVAGFETQYF.

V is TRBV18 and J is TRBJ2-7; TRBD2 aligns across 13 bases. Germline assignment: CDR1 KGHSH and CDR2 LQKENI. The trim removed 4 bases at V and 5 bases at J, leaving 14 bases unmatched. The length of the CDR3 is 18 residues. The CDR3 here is CASSQTAGTSGKMHEQYF. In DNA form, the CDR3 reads TGTGCCAGCTCACAAACTGCCGGGACTAGCGGGAAAATGCACGAGCAGTACTTC.

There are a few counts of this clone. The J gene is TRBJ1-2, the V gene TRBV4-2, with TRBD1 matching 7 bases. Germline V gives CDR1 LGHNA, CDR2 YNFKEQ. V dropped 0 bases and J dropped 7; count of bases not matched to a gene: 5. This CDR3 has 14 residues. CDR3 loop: CASSQDQGVRGYTF. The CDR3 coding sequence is TGTGCCAGCAGCCAAGACCAGGGGGTACGTGGCTACACCTTC.

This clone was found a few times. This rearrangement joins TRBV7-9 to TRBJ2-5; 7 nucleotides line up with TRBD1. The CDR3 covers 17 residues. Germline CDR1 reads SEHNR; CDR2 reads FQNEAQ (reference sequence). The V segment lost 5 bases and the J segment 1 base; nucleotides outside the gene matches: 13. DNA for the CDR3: TGTGCCAGCAGCCAAGCGACAGGGCTACTCCTCCAAGAGACCCAGTACTTC. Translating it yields CASSQATGLLLQETQYF.

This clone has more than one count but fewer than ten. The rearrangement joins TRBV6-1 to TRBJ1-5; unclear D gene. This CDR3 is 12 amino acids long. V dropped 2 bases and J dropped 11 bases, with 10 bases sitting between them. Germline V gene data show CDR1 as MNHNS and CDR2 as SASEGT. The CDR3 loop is CASSERTRSQHF. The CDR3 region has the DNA TGTGCCAGCAGTGAACGAACCCGGTCCCAGCATTTT.

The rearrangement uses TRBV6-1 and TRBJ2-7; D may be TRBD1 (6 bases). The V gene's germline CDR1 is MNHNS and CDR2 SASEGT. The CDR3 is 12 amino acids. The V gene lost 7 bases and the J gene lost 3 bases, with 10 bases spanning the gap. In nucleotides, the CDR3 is TGTGCCAGCAACAACAGGGACTACGAGCAGTACTTC. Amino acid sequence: CASNNRDYEQYF.

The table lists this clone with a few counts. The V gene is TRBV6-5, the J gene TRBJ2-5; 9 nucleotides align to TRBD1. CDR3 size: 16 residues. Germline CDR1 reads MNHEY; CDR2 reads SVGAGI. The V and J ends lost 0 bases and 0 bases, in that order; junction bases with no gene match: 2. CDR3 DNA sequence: TGTGCCAGCAGTTACTCGGGACAGGGATACCAAGAGACCCAGTACTTC. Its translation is CASSYSGQGYQETQYF.

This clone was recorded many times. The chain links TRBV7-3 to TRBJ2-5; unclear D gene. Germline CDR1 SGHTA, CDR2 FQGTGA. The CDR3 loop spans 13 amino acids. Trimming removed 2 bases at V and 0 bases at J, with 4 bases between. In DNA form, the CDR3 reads TGTGCCAGCAGCTTAGTCAACCAAGAGACCCAGTACTTC. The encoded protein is CASSLVNQETQYF.

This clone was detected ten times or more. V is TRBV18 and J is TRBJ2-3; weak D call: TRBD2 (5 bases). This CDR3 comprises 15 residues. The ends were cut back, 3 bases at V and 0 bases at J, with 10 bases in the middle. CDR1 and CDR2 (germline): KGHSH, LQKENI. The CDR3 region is CASSPDSISTDTQYF. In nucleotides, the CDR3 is TGTGCCAGCTCACCGGACTCGATAAGCACAGATACGCAGTATTTT.

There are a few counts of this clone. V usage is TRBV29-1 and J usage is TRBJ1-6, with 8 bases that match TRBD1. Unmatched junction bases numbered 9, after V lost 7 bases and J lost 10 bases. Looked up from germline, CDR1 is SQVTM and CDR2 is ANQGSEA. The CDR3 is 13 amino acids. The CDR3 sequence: CSAMDRVNSPLHF. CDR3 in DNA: TGCAGCGCCATGGACAGGGTAAACTCACCCCTCCACTTT. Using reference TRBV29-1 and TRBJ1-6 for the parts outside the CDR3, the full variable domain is SAVISQKPSRDICQRGTSLTIQCQVDSQVTMMFWYRQQPGQSLTLIATANQGSEATYESGFVIDKFPISRPNLTFSTLTVSNMSPEDSSIYLCSAMDRVNSPLHFGNGTRLTVT.

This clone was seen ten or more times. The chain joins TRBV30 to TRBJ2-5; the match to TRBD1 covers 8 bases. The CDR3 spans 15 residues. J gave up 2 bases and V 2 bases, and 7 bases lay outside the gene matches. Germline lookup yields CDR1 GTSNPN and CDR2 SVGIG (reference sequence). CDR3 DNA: TGTGCCTGGAGTAAGGGGAGGACAGGGCAAGAGACCCAGTACTTC. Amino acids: CAWSKGRTGQETQYF.

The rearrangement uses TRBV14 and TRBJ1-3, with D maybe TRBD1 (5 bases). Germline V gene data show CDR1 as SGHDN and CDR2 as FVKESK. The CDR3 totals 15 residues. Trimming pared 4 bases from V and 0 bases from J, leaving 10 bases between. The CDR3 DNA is TGTGCCAGCAGCCCGGGGGGTTTCTCTGGAAACACCATATATTTT. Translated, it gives CASSPGGFSGNTIYF.

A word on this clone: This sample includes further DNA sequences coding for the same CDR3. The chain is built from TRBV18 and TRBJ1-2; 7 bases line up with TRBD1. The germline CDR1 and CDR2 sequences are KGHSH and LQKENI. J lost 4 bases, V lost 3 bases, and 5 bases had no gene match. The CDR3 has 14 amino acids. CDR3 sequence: CASSPGTVSYGYTF. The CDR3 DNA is TGTGCCAGCTCACCCGGGACAGTTTCCTATGGCTACACCTTC.

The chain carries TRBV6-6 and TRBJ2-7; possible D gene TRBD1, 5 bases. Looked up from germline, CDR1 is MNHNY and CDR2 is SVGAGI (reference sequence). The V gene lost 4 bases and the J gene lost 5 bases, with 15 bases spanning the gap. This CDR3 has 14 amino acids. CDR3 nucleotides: TGTGCCAGCAGTTTGACGACAGCCACTAACGAGCAGTACTTC. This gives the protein CASSLTTATNEQYF.

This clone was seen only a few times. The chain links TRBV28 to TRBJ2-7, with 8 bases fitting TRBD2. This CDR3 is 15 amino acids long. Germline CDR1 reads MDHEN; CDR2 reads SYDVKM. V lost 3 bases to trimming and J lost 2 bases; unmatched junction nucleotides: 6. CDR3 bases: TGTGCCAGCAGTTTTGGCGGGGGGCAAACCTACGAGCAGTACTTC. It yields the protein CASSFGGGQTYEQYF.

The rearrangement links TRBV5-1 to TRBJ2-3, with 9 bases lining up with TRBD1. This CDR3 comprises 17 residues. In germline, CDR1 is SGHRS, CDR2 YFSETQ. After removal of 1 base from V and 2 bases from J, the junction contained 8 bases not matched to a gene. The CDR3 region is CASSLSVQGANTDTQYF. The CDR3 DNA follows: TGCGCCAGCAGCTTGAGCGTACAGGGGGCCAACACAGATACGCAGTATTTT.

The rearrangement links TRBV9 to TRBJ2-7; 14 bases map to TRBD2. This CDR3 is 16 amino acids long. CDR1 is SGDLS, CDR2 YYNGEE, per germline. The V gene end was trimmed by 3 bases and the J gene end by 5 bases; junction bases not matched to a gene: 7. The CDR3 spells CASSARLAGGPHEQYF. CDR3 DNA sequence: TGTGCCAGCAGCGCGCGACTAGCGGGAGGGCCCCACGAGCAGTACTTC.

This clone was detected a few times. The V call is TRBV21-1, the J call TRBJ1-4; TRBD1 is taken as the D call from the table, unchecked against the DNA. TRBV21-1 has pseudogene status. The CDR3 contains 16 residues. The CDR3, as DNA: TGTGCCAGCAGCAAGGGGCACGACAGGGGGCAAGAAAAACTGTTTTTT. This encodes CASSKGHDRGQEKLFF.

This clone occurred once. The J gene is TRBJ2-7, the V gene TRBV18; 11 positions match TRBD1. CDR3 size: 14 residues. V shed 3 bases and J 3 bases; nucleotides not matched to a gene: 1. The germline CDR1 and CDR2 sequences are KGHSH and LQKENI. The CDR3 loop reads CASSPGTGGYEQYF. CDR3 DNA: TGTGCCAGCTCACCCGGGACAGGGGGCTACGAGCAGTACTTC.

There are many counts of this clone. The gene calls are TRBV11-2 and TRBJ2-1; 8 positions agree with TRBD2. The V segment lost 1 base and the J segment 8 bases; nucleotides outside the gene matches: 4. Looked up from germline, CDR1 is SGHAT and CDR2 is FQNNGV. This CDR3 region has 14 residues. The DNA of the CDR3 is TGTGCCAGCAGCTTAGGCGGGGGGAGGGATGAGCAGTTCTTC. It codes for CASSLGGGRDEQFF. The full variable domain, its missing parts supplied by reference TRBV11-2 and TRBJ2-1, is EAGVAQSPRYKIIEKRQSVAFWCNPISGHATLYWYQQILGQGPKLLIQFQNNGVVDDSQLPKDRFSAERLKGVDSTLKIQPAKLEDSAVYLCASSLGGGRDEQFFGPGTRLTVL.

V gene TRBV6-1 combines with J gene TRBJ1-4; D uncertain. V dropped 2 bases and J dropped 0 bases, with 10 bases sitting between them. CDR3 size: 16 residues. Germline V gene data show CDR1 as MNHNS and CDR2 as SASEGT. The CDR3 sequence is CASSELRGSTNEKLFF. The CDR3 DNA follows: TGTGCCAGCAGTGAACTTCGAGGGTCAACTAATGAAAAACTGTTTTTT.

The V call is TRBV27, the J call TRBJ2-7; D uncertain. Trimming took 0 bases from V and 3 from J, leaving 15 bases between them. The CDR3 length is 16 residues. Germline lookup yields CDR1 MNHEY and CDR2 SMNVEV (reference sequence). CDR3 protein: CASSLSAMARSYEQYF. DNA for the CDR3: TGTGCCAGCAGTTTATCGGCGATGGCTAGAAGCTACGAGCAGTACTTC.

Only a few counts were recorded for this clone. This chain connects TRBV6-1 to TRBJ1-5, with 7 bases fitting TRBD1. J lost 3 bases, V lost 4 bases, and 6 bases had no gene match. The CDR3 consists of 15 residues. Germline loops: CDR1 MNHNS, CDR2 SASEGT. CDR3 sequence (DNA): TGTGCCAGCAGTGCGCGGGACAGTCACAATCAGCCCCAGCATTTT. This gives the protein CASSARDSHNQPQHF.

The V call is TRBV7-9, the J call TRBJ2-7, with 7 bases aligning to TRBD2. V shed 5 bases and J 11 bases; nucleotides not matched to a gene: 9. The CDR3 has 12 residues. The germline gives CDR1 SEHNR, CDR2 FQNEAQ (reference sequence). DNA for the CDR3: TGTGCCAGCAGCGGGGGAGGGAATACAGAGTACTTC. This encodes CASSGGGNTEYF.

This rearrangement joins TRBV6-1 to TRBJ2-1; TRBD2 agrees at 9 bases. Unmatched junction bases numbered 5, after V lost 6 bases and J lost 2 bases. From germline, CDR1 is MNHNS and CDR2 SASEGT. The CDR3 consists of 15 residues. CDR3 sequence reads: CASREVAGAYNEQFF. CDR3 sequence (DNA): TGTGCCAGCAGGGAGGTAGCGGGGGCCTACAATGAGCAGTTCTTC.

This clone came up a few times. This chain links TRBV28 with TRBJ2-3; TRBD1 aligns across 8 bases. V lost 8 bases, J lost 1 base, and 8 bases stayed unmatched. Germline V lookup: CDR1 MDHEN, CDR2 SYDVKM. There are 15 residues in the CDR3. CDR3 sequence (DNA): TGTGCCAGCCCCCCGACAGGGGAGGGCACAGATACGCAGTATTTT. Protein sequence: CASPPTGEGTDTQYF.

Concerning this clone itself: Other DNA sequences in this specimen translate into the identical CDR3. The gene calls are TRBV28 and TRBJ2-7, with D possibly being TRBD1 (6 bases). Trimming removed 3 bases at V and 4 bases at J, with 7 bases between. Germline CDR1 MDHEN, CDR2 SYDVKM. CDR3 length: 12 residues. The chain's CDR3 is CASSLQGYEQYF. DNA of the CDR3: TGTGCCAGCAGTTTGCAGGGGTACGAGCAGTACTTC.

This chain's CDR3 is CASSSGRGAGTGELFF. The CDR3 nucleotides are TGCGCCAGCAGCTCCGGACGGGGGGCTGGCACCGGGGAGCTGTTTTTT. The gene calls are TRBV5-1 and TRBJ2-2; tentatively, D is TRBD2 (7 bases). The CDR3 consists of 16 residues. Germline V gives CDR1 SGHRS, CDR2 YFSETQ. Deletions cut 3 bases from V and 4 bases from J, with 16 bases between.

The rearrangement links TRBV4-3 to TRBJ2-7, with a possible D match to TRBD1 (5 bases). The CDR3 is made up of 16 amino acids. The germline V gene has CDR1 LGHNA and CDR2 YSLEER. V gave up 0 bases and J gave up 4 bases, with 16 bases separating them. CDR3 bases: TGCGCCAGCAGCCAAGAAAGGGGAAAGTTGGGGTACGAGCAGTACTTC. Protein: CASSQERGKLGYEQYF.